Listed below are T cell receptor beta chains from one sample, sequenced in a study of T cell responses to AZD1222 COVID-19 vaccine. The data were produced by immunoSEQ multiplex PCR, yet TCRdb's version contains in-frame clones alone and is incomplete. The sample lists over 150,000 clones, 80% to 95% occurring once. The specimen comprised peripheral blood, sampled 28 days after the second AZD1222 dose. These receptors all come from an adult who received the AZD1222 COVID-19 vaccine. Both conserved end residues are part of each CDR3. The D gene is left open where the match is weak. Some rows have no size entry. The others give once, few or many, or a class for an expanded clone.

D gene	V gene	J gene	clone size	CDR3 length	CDR3 protein	CDR3 DNA
NA	TRBV19	TRBJ2-1	once	15	CASSILVGPYNEQFF	TGTGCCAGTAGTATTCTGGTGGGCCCCTACAATGAGCAGTTCTTC
TRBD2	TRBV28	TRBJ2-1	NA	20	CASSPPSGGAGTSGSNEQFF	TGTGCCAGCAGTCCGCCCAGCGGTGGGGCCGGGACTAGCGGGAGTAATGAGCAGTTCTTC
TRBD2	TRBV7-2	TRBJ2-2	NA	16	CASSRTSGRAFGELFF	TGTGCCAGCAGCCGCACTAGCGGGAGGGCCTTCGGGGAGCTGTTTTTT
NA	TRBV4-1	TRBJ1-4	few	15	CASSVSLLRREKLFF	TGCGCCAGCAGCGTCAGCCTCTTACGACGAGAAAAACTGTTTTTT
TRBD1	TRBV9	TRBJ2-6	NA	17	CASSSGGSGSGANVLTF	TGTGCCAGCAGTTCAGGGGGCTCGGGCTCTGGGGCCAACGTCCTGACTTTC
NA	TRBV2	TRBJ1-1	NA	15	CASRSGTAVLSEAFF	TGTGCCAGCAGGTCCGGGACGGCTGTCCTAAGTGAAGCTTTCTTT
NA	TRBV7-9	TRBJ2-7	NA	15	CASSLGEVSSYEQYF	TGTGCCAGCAGCTTAGGAGAGGTATCCTCCTACGAGCAGTACTTC
TRBD1	TRBV24-1	TRBJ2-5	NA	14	CATRQGGSQETQYF	TGTGCCACCAGACAGGGGGGTAGTCAAGAGACCCAGTACTTC
TRBD2	TRBV6-5	TRBJ2-1	NA	15	CASSSEGLVNHEQFF	TGTGCCAGCAGTTCTGAGGGACTAGTGAACCATGAGCAGTTCTTC
TRBD2	TRBV24-1	TRBJ2-1	NA	16	CATSDPGGAFYNEQFF	TGTGCCACCAGTGACCCCGGGGGGGCTTTCTACAATGAGCAGTTCTTC
NA	TRBV7-3	TRBJ2-3	NA	14	CASPRGSSTDTQYF	TGTGCCAGCCCCCGCGGGTCTAGCACAGATACGCAGTATTTT
TRBD1	TRBV7-2	TRBJ2-7	NA	18	CASSRTGLAYDHSYEQYF	TGTGCCAGCAGCCGGACAGGGCTCGCCTACGACCACTCCTACGAGCAGTACTTC
TRBD1	TRBV4-1	TRBJ1-1	NA	15	CASSQNRGQVTEAFF	TGCGCCAGCAGCCAAAACAGGGGGCAGGTCACAGAAGCTTTCTTT
TRBD1	TRBV7-3	TRBJ2-7	NA	15	CASSLQGQGRGEQYF	TGTGCCAGCAGCTTACAAGGACAGGGACGAGGCGAGCAGTACTTC
NA	TRBV9	TRBJ2-5	NA	16	CARRVGGGGGRETQYF	TGCGCCCGCCGCGTCGGGGGAGGGGGAGGTAGAGAGACCCAGTACTTC
NA	TRBV6-5	TRBJ1-2	NA	12	CASIRTGGGYTF	TGTGCCAGCATTCGAACAGGTGGTGGCTACACCTTC
NA	TRBV5-1	TRBJ2-7	NA	16	CASSDSVRGNIYEQYF	TGCGCCAGCAGCGACTCGGTACGGGGAAATATCTACGAGCAGTACTTC
NA	TRBV7-8	TRBJ1-2	NA	14	CASSLGAGGSGYTF	TGTGCCAGCAGCTTAGGGGCCGGTGGAAGTGGCTACACCTTC
NA	TRBV7-8	TRBJ1-1	NA	12	CASSLALGEAFF	TGTGCCAGCAGCTTAGCGCTCGGAGAGGCTTTCTTT
TRBD1	TRBV28	TRBJ1-2	NA	16	CASSLYGQGQSWGYTF	TGTGCCAGCAGTTTATATGGACAGGGGCAATCGTGGGGCTACACCTTC
NA	TRBV5-8	TRBJ1-2	NA	15	CASSLEQAINYGYTF	TGTGCCAGCAGCTTGGAACAGGCCATTAACTATGGCTACACCTTC
TRBD1	TRBV7-2	TRBJ1-1	NA	13	CASSSRQGLDAFF	TGTGCCAGCAGCTCCCGACAGGGCCTAGACGCTTTCTTT
TRBD1	TRBV3-1/TRBV3-2	TRBJ1-2	NA	17	CASSPSGTGPLYYGYTF	TGTGCCAGCAGCCCTTCCGGGACAGGTCCCCTCTACTATGGCTACACCTTC
NA	TRBV28	TRBJ2-7	NA	15	CASSSAPGSQYEQYF	TGTGCCAGCAGTTCAGCTCCGGGCAGCCAGTACGAGCAGTACTTC
NA	TRBV18	TRBJ1-1	NA	14	CASSPRQVNTEAFF	TGTGCCAGCTCACCTCGACAGGTTAACACTGAAGCTTTCTTT
NA	TRBV4-3	TRBJ1-3	few	13	CASSQNSGNTIYF	TGCGCCAGCAGCCAGAACTCTGGAAACACCATATATTTT
NA	TRBV28	TRBJ2-1	once	13	CASSLPHLQRQFF	TGTGCCAGCAGTTTACCCCATCTACAGAGGCAGTTCTTC
NA	TRBV2	TRBJ1-1	NA	14	CASSLEGQNTEAFF	TGTGCCAGCAGCCTGGAGGGACAGAACACTGAAGCTTTCTTT
NA	TRBV5-1	TRBJ1-4	NA	13	CASSRGFNEKLFF	TGCGCCAGCAGCCGGGGCTTTAATGAAAAACTGTTTTTT
NA	TRBV12-3/TRBV12-4	TRBJ1-1	NA	13	CASSLRGNTEAFF	TGTGCCAGCAGTTTACGAGGGAACACTGAAGCTTTCTTT
NA	TRBV30	TRBJ1-6	NA	14	CAWKRSGGDSPLHF	TGTGCCTGGAAACGCTCCGGGGGAGATTCACCCCTCCACTTT
TRBD1	TRBV10-3	TRBJ2-7	NA	13	CAISAGGSYEQYF	TGTGCCATCAGTGCAGGGGGCTCCTACGAGCAGTACTTC
TRBD2	TRBV28	TRBJ2-2	NA	20	CASSLLSGTSGSGNTGELFF	TGTGCCAGCAGTTTACTTTCCGGGACTAGCGGGAGTGGGAACACCGGGGAGCTGTTTTTT
NA	TRBV19	TRBJ2-7	NA	15	CASSINPDISYEQYF	TGTGCCAGTAGTATAAATCCGGACATCTCCTACGAGCAGTACTTC
TRBD2	TRBV3-1/TRBV3-2	TRBJ2-1	NA	16	CASSQGSAGGQNEQFF	TGTGCCAGCAGCCAAGGCTCAGCGGGAGGGCAAAATGAGCAGTTCTTC
TRBD1	TRBV4-1	TRBJ2-7	NA	15	CASSSLNRGHYEQYF	TGCGCCAGCAGTTCCCTTAACAGGGGCCACTACGAGCAGTACTTC
NA	TRBV27	TRBJ1-1	NA	13	CASWSGLFPEAFF	TGTGCCAGCTGGTCAGGTTTGTTCCCTGAAGCTTTCTTT
NA	TRBV6-1	TRBJ1-2	NA	13	CASSIDGNYGYTF	TGTGCCAGCAGCATAGACGGCAACTATGGCTACACCTTC
NA	TRBV6-5	TRBJ1-5	NA	15	CASSYSAGGDQPQHF	TGTGCCAGCAGTTACTCCGCCGGGGGGGATCAGCCCCAGCATTTT
NA	TRBV3-1/TRBV3-2	TRBJ1-2	NA	13	CASSPSRDTGYTF	TGTGCCAGCAGCCCAAGCAGGGATACTGGCTACACCTTC
NA	TRBV13	TRBJ2-7	NA	11	CASSARSEQYF	TGTGCCAGCAGCGCCCGAAGCGAGCAGTACTTC
NA	TRBV14	TRBJ1-6	NA	16	CASSPLGPTYNSPLHF	TGTGCCAGCAGCCCATTGGGGCCCACCTATAATTCACCCCTCCACTTT
NA	TRBV15	TRBJ1-3	NA	18	CATSRTLGGTTSGNTIYF	TGTGCCACCAGCAGAACGCTCGGGGGGACGACCTCTGGAAACACCATATATTTT
NA	TRBV27	TRBJ1-2	NA	15	CASSPVDTLNYGYTF	TGTGCCAGCAGCCCGGTCGATACCCTTAACTATGGCTACACCTTC
TRBD2	TRBV18	TRBJ2-1	NA	14	CASSPLAGLDEQFF	TGTGCCAGCTCACCACTAGCGGGATTGGATGAGCAGTTCTTC
NA	TRBV7-8	TRBJ2-3	NA	16	CASSLVVGGSTDTQYF	TGTGCCAGCAGCTTAGTCGTGGGAGGTTCCACAGATACGCAGTATTTT
TRBD2	TRBV24-1	TRBJ2-3	NA	18	CATSERGQGLAATDTQYF	TGTGCCACCAGTGAGAGGGGGCAGGGACTAGCGGCCACAGATACGCAGTATTTT